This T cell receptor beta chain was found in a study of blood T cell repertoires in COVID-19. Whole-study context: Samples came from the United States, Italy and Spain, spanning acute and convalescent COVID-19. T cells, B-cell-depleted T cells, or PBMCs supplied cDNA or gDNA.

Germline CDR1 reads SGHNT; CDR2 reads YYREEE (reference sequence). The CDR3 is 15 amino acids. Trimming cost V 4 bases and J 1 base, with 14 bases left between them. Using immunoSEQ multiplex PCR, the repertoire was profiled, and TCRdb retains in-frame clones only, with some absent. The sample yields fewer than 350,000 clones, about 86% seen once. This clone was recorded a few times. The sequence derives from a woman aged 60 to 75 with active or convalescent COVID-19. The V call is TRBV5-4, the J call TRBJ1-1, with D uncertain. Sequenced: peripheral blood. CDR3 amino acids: CASSSTHLGNTEAFF. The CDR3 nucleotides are TGTGCCAGCAGCAGCACTCACCTTGGGAACACTGAAGCTTTCTTT.